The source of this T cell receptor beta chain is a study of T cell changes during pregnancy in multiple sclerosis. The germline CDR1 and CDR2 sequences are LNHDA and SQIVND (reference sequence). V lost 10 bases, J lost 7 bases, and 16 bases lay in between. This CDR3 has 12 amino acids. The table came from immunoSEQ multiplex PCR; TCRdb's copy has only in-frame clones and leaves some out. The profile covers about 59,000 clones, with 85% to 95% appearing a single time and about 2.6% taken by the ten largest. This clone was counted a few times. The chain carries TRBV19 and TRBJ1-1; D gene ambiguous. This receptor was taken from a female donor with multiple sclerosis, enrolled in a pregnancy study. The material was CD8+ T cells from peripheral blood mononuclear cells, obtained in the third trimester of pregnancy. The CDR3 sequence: CATSSGYIEAFF. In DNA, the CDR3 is TGTGCCACCTCGTCGGGGTATATTGAAGCTTTCTTT.